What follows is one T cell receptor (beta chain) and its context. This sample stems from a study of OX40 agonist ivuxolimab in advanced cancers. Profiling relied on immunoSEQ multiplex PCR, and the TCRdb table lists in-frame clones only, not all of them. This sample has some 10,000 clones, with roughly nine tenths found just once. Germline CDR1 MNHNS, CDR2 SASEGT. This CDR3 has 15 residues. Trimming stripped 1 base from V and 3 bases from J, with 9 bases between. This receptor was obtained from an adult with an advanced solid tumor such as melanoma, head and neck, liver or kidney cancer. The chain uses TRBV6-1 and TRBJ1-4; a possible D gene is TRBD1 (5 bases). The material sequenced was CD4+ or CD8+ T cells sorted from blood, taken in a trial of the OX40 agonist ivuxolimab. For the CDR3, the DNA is TGTGCCAGCAGTGAAGTCAGGGATGCTAATGAAAAACTGTTTTTT. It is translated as CASSEVRDANEKLFF.